A selection of T cell receptor beta chains follows, all from one sample in a study of T-cell memory formation after mild COVID-19. Each CDR3 protein gets one entry after TCRdb re-called the 5' RACE reads with MiXCR. The table includes about 470,000 distinct CDR3 sequences, 20% to 30% detected once. Sequencing used PBMCs or a T cell subset sorted from them (not recorded which). The receptors were gathered from an adult woman who had mild COVID-19 (a few samples of this study predate the infection). Cell type and time point are not known. CDR3s include the opening cysteine and the closing phenylalanine or tryptophan. D genes are given only for firm matches. A clone size is listed for some rows: how often the clone was seen (once, few, many), or a class if it is expanded.

few,TRBJ1-3,TRBD1,TRBV7-8,TGTGCCAGCAGCTTCCCATCACTACCGGGACAGGGTAGAAGGAGCTCTGGAAACACCATATATTTT,CASSFPSLPGQGRRSSGNTIYF
-,TRBJ1-2,TRBD1,TRBV6-5,TGTGCCAGCAGATTTGCGGGACAGGGTTTAGGTGGCTACACCTTC,CASRFAGQGLGGYTF
-,TRBJ1-1,TRBD1,TRBV7-6,TGTGCCAGCAGCTTCTCGGGACAGGGGAACACTGAAGCTTTCTTT,CASSFSGQGNTEAFF
few,TRBJ2-5,TRBD1,TRBV29-1,TGCAGCGTTGAAGCCTACAGGGGAGAGACCCAGTACTTC,CSVEAYRGETQYF
-,TRBJ1-1,TRBD1,TRBV12-3/TRBV12-4,TGTGCCAGCAGTTTCAACAAGGGGGCGAGCACTGAAGCTTTCTTT,CASSFNKGASTEAFF
-,TRBJ2-5,-,TRBV20-1,TGCAGTGCTAGAGTCCCTCTGGCGCACCTCTCGGGGGAGACCCAGTACTTC,CSARVPLAHLSGETQYF
-,TRBJ2-2,TRBD2,TRBV6-5,TGTGCCAGCAGTTTCGGACTAGCCACCGGGGAGCTGTTTTTT,CASSFGLATGELFF
-,TRBJ1-2,-,TRBV7-9,TGTGCCAGCAGCTTACCAGGGTGGGGAGACTATGGCTACACCTTC,CASSLPGWGDYGYTF
-,TRBJ2-3,TRBD1,TRBV7-2,TGTGCCAGCAGCCGGGGAAGGACAGGGATGGCAGATACGCAGTATTTT,CASSRGRTGMADTQYF
-,TRBJ1-1,TRBD1,TRBV9,TGTGCCAGCAGCGCGAGACCGGGACAGGGGCCATGGAACACTGAAGCTTTCTTT,CASSARPGQGPWNTEAFF
-,TRBJ1-1,-,TRBV10-3,TGTGCCATCAGTGAGTCCCCGGACCGCGGATACACTGAAGCTTTCTTT,CAISESPDRGYTEAFF
few,TRBJ2-1,-,TRBV5-1,TGCGCCAGCAGCTTGGCCGGGATGACAGCCTACAATGAGCAGTTCTTC,CASSLAGMTAYNEQFF
-,TRBJ1-2,-,TRBV5-5,TGTGCCAGCAGCTTGGTACGACAGCAAGGCTATGGCTACACCTTC,CASSLVRQQGYGYTF
-,TRBJ1-2,-,TRBV5-6,TGTGCCAGCAGCTTGATAGGTCAGCCCTACTATGGCTACACCTTC,CASSLIGQPYYGYTF
-,TRBJ2-1,TRBD2,TRBV18,TGTGCCAGCTCACCAGGGACTAGCGGGAGAAACAATGAGCAGTTCTTC,CASSPGTSGRNNEQFF
few,TRBJ1-5,-,TRBV7-7,TGTGCTAGCAGCTTAGTCCGGAGGAGGCCCAATCAGCCCCAGCATTTT,CASSLVRRRPNQPQHF
-,TRBJ2-2,-,TRBV11-2,TGTGCCAGCAGCCCACAAAACGCCGGGGAGCTGTTTTTT,CASSPQNAGELFF
-,TRBJ1-5,-,TRBV27,TGTGCCAGCAAGCTTATGAGAAGCGGAGGTCAGCCCCAGCATTTT,CASKLMRSGGQPQHF
-,TRBJ2-2,-,TRBV4-1,TGCGCCAGCAGCCAAGATCCGTCGGGGATCGGGAACCCGAACACCGGGGAGCTGTTTTTT,CASSQDPSGIGNPNTGELFF
few,TRBJ2-3,TRBD2,TRBV10-3,TGTGCCATCAGTGAGCGGGAGGCCCCAGATACGCAGTATTTT,CAISEREAPDTQYF
few,TRBJ2-3,TRBD2,TRBV4-2,TGTGCCATCGCCCGCGGGAGGGCCCAAGATACGCAGTATTTT,CAIARGRAQDTQYF
-,TRBJ1-5,TRBD1,TRBV6-2/TRBV6-3,TGTGCCAGCAGTAATCACAGGGGGGATAACCAGCCCCAGCATTTT,CASSNHRGDNQPQHF
-,TRBJ1-1,-,TRBV10-3,TGTGCCATCAGTGGTCCGGGTCCGAACACTGAAGCTTTCTTT,CAISGPGPNTEAFF
-,TRBJ1-3,-,TRBV6-5,TGTGCCAGCAGTTACGCGGCACGGGACCGAATCTCTGGAAACACCATATATTTT,CASSYAARDRISGNTIYF
few,TRBJ2-1,-,TRBV7-2,TGTGCCAGCAGCTTATCAACGTGGGGGTTCAATGAGCAGTTCTTC,CASSLSTWGFNEQFF
few,TRBJ1-5,-,TRBV6-5,TGTGCCAGCAGGGCAGGTAGTAATCAGCCCCAGCATTTT,CASRAGSNQPQHF
few,TRBJ1-1,-,TRBV5-1,TGCGCCACCAGGAATCCGCAGCTAAACACTGAAGCTTTCTTT,CATRNPQLNTEAFF
-,TRBJ1-2,-,TRBV20-1,TGCAGTGCTAGAGATCGCGGGAATGATCCGCATAACTATGGCTACACCTTC,CSARDRGNDPHNYGYTF
-,TRBJ2-4,TRBD2,TRBV7-3,TGTGCCAGCAGCTTTGGGGGGAGGGACATTCAGTACTTC,CASSFGGRDIQYF
few,TRBJ1-3,-,TRBV18,TGTGCCAGCTCAGCTGTCCAGTCATCGCGAGGAAACACCATATATTTT,CASSAVQSSRGNTIYF
-,TRBJ1-1,-,TRBV10-3,TGTGCCATCAGGGACAGATTGATCAACACTGAAGCTTTCTTT,CAIRDRLINTEAFF
-,TRBJ2-3,-,TRBV7-2,TGTGCCAGCAGCACCGCCGGTTTGAGCACAGATACGCAGTATTTT,CASSTAGLSTDTQYF
few,TRBJ2-5,TRBD2,TRBV27,TGTGCCAGCTGGTTAGCGGGAGGGCCGAGGACCCAGTACTTC,CASWLAGGPRTQYF
few,TRBJ2-2,-,TRBV11-2,TGTGCCAGCAGCTTAGAACCGTCCACCGGGGAGCTGTTTTTT,CASSLEPSTGELFF
-,TRBJ2-1,TRBD2,TRBV4-2,TGTGCCAGCAGCCAAGGACTAGCGGAGCACAATGAGCAGTTCTTC,CASSQGLAEHNEQFF
-,TRBJ1-5,-,TRBV7-2,TGTGCCAGCAGCCTTGGACAGTGGGTGAATCAGCCCCAGCATTTT,CASSLGQWVNQPQHF
few,TRBJ1-4,-,TRBV7-8,TGTGCCAGCAGCCCATACGGGGCCATTAAGAGCGAAAAACTGTTTTTT,CASSPYGAIKSEKLFF
few,TRBJ2-1,TRBD2,TRBV11-1,TGTGCCAGCAGCTTAGGGACCGGGACTAGAGAGCAGTTCTTC,CASSLGTGTREQFF
-,TRBJ2-1,TRBD1,TRBV5-6,TGTGCCAGCAGCTTGGGCGGGACAGGGCCCTATGAGCAGTTCTTC,CASSLGGTGPYEQFF
few,TRBJ2-7,TRBD1,TRBV28,TGTGCCAGCAGTACCGGACAGGGACCCTACGAGCAGTACTTC,CASSTGQGPYEQYF
-,TRBJ2-7,-,TRBV29-1,TGCAGCGCCGTACATGGTGTCTCCTACGAGCAGTACTTC,CSAVHGVSYEQYF
few,TRBJ1-6,-,TRBV12-3/TRBV12-4,TGTGCCAGCAGTTTAGGAAGCAAATCTCCATATAATTCACCCCTCCACTTT,CASSLGSKSPYNSPLHF
few,TRBJ2-2,-,TRBV24-1,TGTGCCACAAGAGGGTCGAACACCGGGGAGCTGTTTTTT,CATRGSNTGELFF
-,TRBJ2-3,TRBD2,TRBV7-3,TGTGCCAGCAGTCGTAGCGGGAGGAGCACAGATACGCAGTATTTT,CASSRSGRSTDTQYF
many,TRBJ2-1,TRBD2,TRBV24-1,TGTGCCACCAGTGATCGAAGCGGGGGGGTCTTTAATGAGCAGTTCTTC,CATSDRSGGVFNEQFF
-,TRBJ2-5,-,TRBV5-1,TGCGCCAGCAGCGGAGGGACGACGACAGAGACCCAGTACTTC,CASSGGTTTETQYF
-,TRBJ2-5,TRBD2,TRBV7-6,TGTGCCAGCAGCTTACGGACTAGCGGGACCCAAGAGACCCAGTACTTC,CASSLRTSGTQETQYF
few,TRBJ2-7,-,TRBV12-3/TRBV12-4,TGTGCCAGCAGTTCCTCGACCGGGACACCCGCCCCCTACGAGCAGTACTTC,CASSSSTGTPAPYEQYF
-,TRBJ1-4,TRBD1,TRBV6-5,TGTGCCAGCAGCCCCGAGACAGGGCCAAATGAAAAACTGTTTTTT,CASSPETGPNEKLFF
few,TRBJ2-1,-,TRBV11-2,TGTGCCAGCAGCTTAGGAACGGGGACATCATACAATGAGCAGTTCTTC,CASSLGTGTSYNEQFF
-,TRBJ1-4,TRBD1,TRBV7-9,TGTGCCAGCAGCTTCGGGGACAGGGGGTATGAAAAACTGTTTTTT,CASSFGDRGYEKLFF
-,TRBJ2-3,-,TRBV24-1,TGTGCCACCAGTGATTCCCCACAGGGAGATACGCAGTATTTT,CATSDSPQGDTQYF
-,TRBJ1-1,TRBD1,TRBV12-3/TRBV12-4,TGTGCCAGCAGCCAGACAGGGGCGGACACTGAAGCTTTCTTT,CASSQTGADTEAFF
-,TRBJ1-1,-,TRBV6-5,TGTGCCAGCAGTAAGGCATACATGAACACTGAAGCTTTCTTT,CASSKAYMNTEAFF
-,TRBJ2-1,-,TRBV14,TGTGCCAGCAGCTCCTGGGACGGCAACAATGAGCAGTTCTTC,CASSSWDGNNEQFF
-,TRBJ1-1,-,TRBV12-3/TRBV12-4,TGTGCCAGCAGCGCCACCCCTGAAGCTTTCTTT,CASSATPEAFF
few,TRBJ2-2,-,TRBV29-1,TGCAGCGCAACCGAAAGACCCCCCGGGGAGCTGTTTTTT,CSATERPPGELFF
-,TRBJ2-7,-,TRBV7-6,TGTGCCAGCAGCTTACAGGCAGGGCCCTACGAGCAGTACTTC,CASSLQAGPYEQYF
-,TRBJ2-1,-,TRBV11-3,TGTGCCAGCAGCTTCGTAGATGTTACCAATGAGCAGTTCTTC,CASSFVDVTNEQFF